The 14 T cell receptor beta chains presented below share a single source sample, sequenced in a study of T cells in Graves' hyperthyroidism and ophthalmopathy. The investigators amplified TCR beta CDR3 regions from RNA transcripts. The TCR CDR3 first-round RT-PCR relied on the HTBI primer set. Via MiXCR, TCRdb re-called the multiplex PCR reads, giving one row per CDR3 protein. The sample yields about 370,000 distinct CDR3 sequences, 15% seen once. The specimen was blood. The receptors were gathered from a woman aged 55-69 years with Graves' ophthalmopathy.

This clonotype showed up many times. V usage is TRBV10-3 and J usage is TRBJ2-1; 11 nucleotides line up with TRBD2. CDR1 is ENHRY, CDR2 SYGVKD, per germline. V shed 6 bases, J shed 6 bases, and the junction held 16 bases outside the gene matches. The CDR3 contains 18 residues. CDR3 region: CAISAWTPGLAEPNEQFF. The DNA of the CDR3 is TGTGCCATCAGCGCTTGGACGCCGGGACTAGCGGAACCCAATGAGCAGTTCTTC.

This clonotype was counted many times. The V call is TRBV20-1, the J call TRBJ1-5; no reliable D call. The V and J ends lost 6 bases and 4 bases respectively, with 16 bases between them. CDR1 and CDR2 from the germline V gene are DFQATT and SNEGSKA (reference sequence). The length of the CDR3 is 14 residues. The DNA for the CDR3 is TGCAGTGCAGCAGACGTCAGCGGTAATCAGCCCCAGCATTTT. Protein product: CSAADVSGNQPQHF.

The CDR3 protein is CASSLVQGGSYEQYF. CDR3 sequence (DNA): TGTGCCAGCAGCTTAGTGCAGGGAGGCTCTTACGAGCAGTACTTC. This sequence joins TRBV11-3 and TRBJ2-7, with a possible D match to TRBD2 (6 bases). The CDR3 has 15 residues. Trimming took 1 base from V and 4 from J, leaving 14 bases between them. Germline V CDR1 and CDR2: SGHNT, YENEEA.

This clonotype was picked up a small number of times. This chain links TRBV7-3 with TRBJ2-1, with D possibly being TRBD2 (7 bases). The germline CDR1 and CDR2 sequences are SGHTA and FQGTGA. Trimming cost V 1 base and J 8 bases, with 18 bases left between them. The CDR3 runs 16 residues. CDR3 region: CASSLSIGGGGYEQFF. The CDR3, as DNA: TGTGCCAGCAGCTTAAGTATAGGGGGGGGGGGGTATGAGCAGTTCTTC.

This clonotype was recorded many times. V and J are TRBV6-1 and TRBJ2-1; 11 bases map to TRBD2. Germline CDR1 MNHNS, CDR2 SASEGT. The V gene end was trimmed by 4 bases and the J gene end by 5 bases; junction bases not matched to a gene: 7. The CDR3 is 16 amino acids. CDR3 in amino acids: CASSGMTSGTDNEQFF. The CDR3 DNA sequence: TGTGCCAGCAGTGGAATGACTAGCGGGACCGACAATGAGCAGTTCTTC.

This clonotype was seen only a few times. The rearrangement joins TRBV5-1 to TRBJ1-4, with 10 bases identical to TRBD1. The CDR3 covers 13 residues. Germline-derived CDR1 and CDR2 are SGHRS and YFSETQ. V was pared by 5 bases and J by 5 bases, with 0 bases of the junction left unmatched. CDR3 protein: CASRGQGNEKLFF. The CDR3, as DNA: TGCGCCAGCAGGGGACAGGGGAATGAAAAACTGTTTTTT. Complete variable domain (other parts from reference TRBV5-1 and TRBJ1-4): KAGVTQTPRYLIKTRGQQVTLSCSPISGHRSVSWYQQTPGQGLQFLFEYFSETQRNKGNFPGRFSGRQFSNSRSEMNVSTLELGDSALYLCASRGQGNEKLFFGSGTQLSVL.

The table lists this clonotype with many counts. The chain is built from TRBV20-1 and TRBJ2-7; no clear D gene. The CDR3 is 12 amino acids. Trimming shortened V by 4 bases and J by 1 base, and 8 bases separated the two germline ends. The germline V gene has CDR1 DFQATT and CDR2 SNEGSKA (reference sequence). CDR3 in amino acids: CSATTASYEQYF. In DNA, the CDR3 is TGCAGTGCTACTACAGCGTCCTACGAGCAGTACTTC.

This clonotype was counted at least ten times. The genes are TRBV12-3 or TRBV12-4 and TRBJ2-7; 11 nucleotides line up with TRBD2. Trimming removed 4 bases from V and 3 bases from J; junction bases left unmatched: 5. The CDR3 covers 15 residues. This chain's CDR3 is CASSYSGTSGYEQYF. In DNA, the CDR3 is TGTGCCAGCAGTTACTCCGGGACTAGCGGCTACGAGCAGTACTTC.

This clonotype was observed at least ten times. At one end the junction does not follow the germline gene, possibly because of a read error. The chain couples TRBV27 to TRBJ2-7; a weak D match, TRBD1 (5 bases). The CDR3 contains 14 residues. In germline, CDR1 is MNHEY, CDR2 SMNVEV (reference sequence). The CDR3 coding sequence is TGCGCCAGCAGCTTTCTTGCAGGGTCCTACGAGCAGTACTTC. It is translated as CASSFLAGSYEQYF.

The chain has TRBV30 and TRBJ1-1; possible D gene TRBD1, 6 bases. Germline lookup yields CDR1 GTSNPN and CDR2 SVGIG (reference sequence). Trimming took 1 base from V and 6 from J, leaving 12 bases between them. The CDR3 sequence is 13 residues long. CDR3 in amino acids: CAWSAAGDSEAFF. The CDR3, as DNA: TGTGCCTGGAGTGCGGCAGGGGACTCTGAAGCTTTCTTT.

The CDR3 loop reads CAISEDRGNSGNTIYF. DNA for the CDR3: TGTGCCATCAGTGAGGATCGGGGGAACTCTGGAAACACCATATATTTT. The chain combines TRBV10-3 with TRBJ1-3; D possibly corresponds to TRBD1 (5 bases). The V gene lost 2 bases and the J gene lost 0 bases, with 11 bases spanning the gap. The CDR3 totals 16 residues. Germline V gene sequence: CDR1 ENHRY, CDR2 SYGVKD.

This clonotype has more than one count but fewer than ten. V is TRBV27 and J is TRBJ2-7, with TRBD1 as a possible D gene (6 bases). CDR1 and CDR2 (germline): MNHEY, SMNVEV (reference sequence). This CDR3 is built from 15 residues. The V and J ends lost 2 bases and 6 bases respectively, with 17 bases between them. Written as DNA, the CDR3 is TGTGCCAGCAGTTTAGAGATTCCCACACAGGGCGAGCAGTACTTC. Translation: CASSLEIPTQGEQYF.

This clonotype was seen a few times. The V gene is TRBV6-1, the J gene TRBJ2-1; D is perhaps TRBD1 (5 bases). The CDR3 spans 14 residues. Germline V gives CDR1 MNHNS, CDR2 SASEGT. V was cut by 5 bases and J by 6 bases, with 14 bases left in between. This CDR3 is CASSPPERGNEQFF. Written as DNA, the CDR3 is TGTGCCAGCAGTCCGCCCGAAAGGGGCAATGAGCAGTTCTTC.

This clonotype has a count of ten or more. The chain recombines TRBV28 with TRBJ2-2; 10 bases are shared with TRBD2. V dropped 5 bases and J dropped 7; count of bases not matched to a gene: 7. Germline V gives CDR1 MDHEN, CDR2 SYDVKM. There are 15 residues in the CDR3. CDR3 amino acids: CASSVPSGSGGELFF. Here the CDR3 DNA reads TGTGCCAGCAGTGTACCTAGCGGGAGCGGCGGGGAGCTGTTTTTT.